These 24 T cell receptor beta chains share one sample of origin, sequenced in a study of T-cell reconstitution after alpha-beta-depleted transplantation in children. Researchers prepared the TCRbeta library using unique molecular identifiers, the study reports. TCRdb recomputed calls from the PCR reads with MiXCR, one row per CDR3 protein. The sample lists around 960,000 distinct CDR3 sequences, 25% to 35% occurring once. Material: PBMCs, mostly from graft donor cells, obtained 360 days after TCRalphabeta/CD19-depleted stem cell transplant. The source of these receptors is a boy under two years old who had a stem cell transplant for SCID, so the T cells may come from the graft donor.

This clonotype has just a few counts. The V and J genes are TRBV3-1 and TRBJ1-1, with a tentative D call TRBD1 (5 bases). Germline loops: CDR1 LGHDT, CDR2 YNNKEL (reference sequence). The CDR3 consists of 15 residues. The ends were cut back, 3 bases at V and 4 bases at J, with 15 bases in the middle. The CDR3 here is CASSQDLGGTTEAFF. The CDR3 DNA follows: TGTGCCAGCAGCCAGGACCTCGGGGGGACCACTGAAGCTTTCTTT.

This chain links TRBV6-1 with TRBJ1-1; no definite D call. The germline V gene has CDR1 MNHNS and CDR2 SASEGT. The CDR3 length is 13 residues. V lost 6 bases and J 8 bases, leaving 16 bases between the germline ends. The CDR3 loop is CASRKQNSPEAFF. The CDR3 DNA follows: TGTGCCAGCAGAAAGCAGAACAGCCCCGAAGCTTTCTTT.

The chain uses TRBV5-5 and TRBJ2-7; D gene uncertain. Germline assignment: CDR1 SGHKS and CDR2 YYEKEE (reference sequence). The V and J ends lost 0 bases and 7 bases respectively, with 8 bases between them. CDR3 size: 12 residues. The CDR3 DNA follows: TGTGCCAGCAGCTTGGAGAGTATTGAGCAGTACTTC. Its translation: CASSLESIEQYF.

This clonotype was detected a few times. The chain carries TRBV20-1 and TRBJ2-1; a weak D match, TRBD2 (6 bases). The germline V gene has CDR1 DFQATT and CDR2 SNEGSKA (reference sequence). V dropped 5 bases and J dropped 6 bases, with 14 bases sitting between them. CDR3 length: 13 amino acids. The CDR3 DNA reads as TGCAGTGCTTTCACCGGGACTCTCAATGAGCAGTTCTTC. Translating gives CSAFTGTLNEQFF.

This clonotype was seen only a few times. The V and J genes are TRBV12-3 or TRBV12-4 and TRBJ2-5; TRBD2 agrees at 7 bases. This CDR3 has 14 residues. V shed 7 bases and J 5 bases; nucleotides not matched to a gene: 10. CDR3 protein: CASNPSGRVETQYF. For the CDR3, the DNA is TGTGCCAGCAACCCCTCAGGGAGGGTGGAGACCCAGTACTTC.

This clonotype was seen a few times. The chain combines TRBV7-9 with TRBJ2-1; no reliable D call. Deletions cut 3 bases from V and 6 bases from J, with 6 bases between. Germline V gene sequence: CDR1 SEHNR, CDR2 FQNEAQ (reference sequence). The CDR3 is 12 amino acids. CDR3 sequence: CASSFAPNEQFF. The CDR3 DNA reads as TGTGCCAGCAGCTTCGCTCCCAATGAGCAGTTCTTC.

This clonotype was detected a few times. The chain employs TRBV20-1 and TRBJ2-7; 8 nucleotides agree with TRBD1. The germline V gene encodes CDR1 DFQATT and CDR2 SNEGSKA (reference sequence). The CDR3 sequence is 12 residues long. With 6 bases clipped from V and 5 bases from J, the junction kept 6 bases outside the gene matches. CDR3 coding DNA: TGCAGTGCAGCGGACAGGGCCGACGAGCAGTACTTC. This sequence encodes CSAADRADEQYF.

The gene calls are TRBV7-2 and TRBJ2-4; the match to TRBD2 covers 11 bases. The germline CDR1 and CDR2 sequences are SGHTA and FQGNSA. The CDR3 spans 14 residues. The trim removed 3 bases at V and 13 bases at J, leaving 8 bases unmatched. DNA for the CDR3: TGTGCCAGCAGCTTGGCTAGCGGGGGGACCCCCCAGTACTTC. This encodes CASSLASGGTPQYF.

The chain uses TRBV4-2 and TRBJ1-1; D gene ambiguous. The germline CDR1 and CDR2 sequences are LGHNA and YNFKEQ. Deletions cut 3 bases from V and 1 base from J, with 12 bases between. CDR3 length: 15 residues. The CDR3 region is CASSHLQQPNTEAFF. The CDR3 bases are TGTGCCAGCAGCCACCTTCAACAGCCGAACACTGAAGCTTTCTTT.

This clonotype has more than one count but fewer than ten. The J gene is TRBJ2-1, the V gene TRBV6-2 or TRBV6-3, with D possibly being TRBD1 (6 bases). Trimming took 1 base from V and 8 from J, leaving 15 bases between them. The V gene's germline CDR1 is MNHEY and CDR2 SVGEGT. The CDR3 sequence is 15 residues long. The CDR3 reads CASSYFWQGYDEQFF. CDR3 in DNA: TGTGCCAGCAGTTACTTTTGGCAGGGGTACGATGAGCAGTTCTTC.

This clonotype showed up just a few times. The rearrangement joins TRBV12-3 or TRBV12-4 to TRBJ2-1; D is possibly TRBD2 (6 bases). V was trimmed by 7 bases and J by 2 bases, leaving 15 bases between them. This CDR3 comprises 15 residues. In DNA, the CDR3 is TGTGCCAGCACCTCGACCGGGGGAACCTACAATGAGCAGTTCTTC. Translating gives CASTSTGGTYNEQFF.

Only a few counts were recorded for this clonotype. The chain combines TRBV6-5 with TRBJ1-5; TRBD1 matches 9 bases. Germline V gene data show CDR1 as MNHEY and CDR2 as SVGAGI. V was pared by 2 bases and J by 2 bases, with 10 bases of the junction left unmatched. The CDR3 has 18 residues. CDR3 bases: TGTGCCAGCAGTTACGATAAACAGGGGGCTCGTGGCAATCAGCCCCAGCATTTT. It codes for CASSYDKQGARGNQPQHF.

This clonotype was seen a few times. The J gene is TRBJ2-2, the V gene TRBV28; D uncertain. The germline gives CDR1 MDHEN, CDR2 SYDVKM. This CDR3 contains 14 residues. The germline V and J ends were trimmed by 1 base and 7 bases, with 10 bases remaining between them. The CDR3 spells CASSLLSYGGELFF. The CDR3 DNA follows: TGTGCCAGCAGTTTATTGAGCTACGGCGGGGAGCTGTTTTTT.

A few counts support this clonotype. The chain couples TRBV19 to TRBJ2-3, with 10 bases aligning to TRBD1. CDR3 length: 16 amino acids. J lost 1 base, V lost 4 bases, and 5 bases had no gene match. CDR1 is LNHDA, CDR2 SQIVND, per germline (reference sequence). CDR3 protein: CASSRRQGAGTDTQYF. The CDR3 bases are TGTGCCAGTAGTAGACGACAGGGGGCTGGCACAGATACGCAGTATTTT.

The CDR3 sequence: CASSGGDIPSNYGYTF. The CDR3 bases are TGCGCCAGCAGCGGGGGGGACATTCCGTCTAACTATGGCTACACCTTC. This rearrangement joins TRBV5-1 to TRBJ1-2, with D perhaps TRBD1 (6 bases). This CDR3 has 16 residues. V gave up 4 bases and J gave up 0 bases, with 16 bases separating them. Germline CDR1 reads SGHRS; CDR2 reads YFSETQ.

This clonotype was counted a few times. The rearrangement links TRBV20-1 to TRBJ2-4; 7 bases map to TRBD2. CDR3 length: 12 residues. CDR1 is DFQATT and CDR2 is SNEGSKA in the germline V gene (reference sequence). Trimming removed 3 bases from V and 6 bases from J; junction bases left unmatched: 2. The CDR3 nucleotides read TGCAGTGCTAGTTGGGGGGGAAACATTCAGTACTTC. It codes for CSASWGGNIQYF.

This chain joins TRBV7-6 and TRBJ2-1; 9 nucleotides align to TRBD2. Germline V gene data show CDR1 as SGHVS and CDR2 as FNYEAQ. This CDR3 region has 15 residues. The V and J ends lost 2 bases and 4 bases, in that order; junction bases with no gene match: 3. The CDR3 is CASSLWSGGYNEQFF. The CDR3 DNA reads TGTGCCAGCAGCTTATGGAGCGGGGGGTACAATGAGCAGTTCTTC.

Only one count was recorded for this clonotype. The CDR3 DNA follows: TGCGCCAGCAGCTCCGTAGACGGCAACTATGGCTACACCTTC. This encodes CASSSVDGNYGYTF. The chain recombines TRBV5-1 with TRBJ1-2; D not certain. The CDR3 length is 14 residues. From germline, CDR1 is SGHRS and CDR2 YFSETQ. With 3 bases removed from V and 2 bases from J, the gap between germline ends came to 11 bases.

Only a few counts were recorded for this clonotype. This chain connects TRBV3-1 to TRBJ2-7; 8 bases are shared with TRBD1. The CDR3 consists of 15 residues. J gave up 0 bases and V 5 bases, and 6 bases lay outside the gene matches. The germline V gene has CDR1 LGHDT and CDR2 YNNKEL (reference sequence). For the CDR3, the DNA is TGTGCCAGCAGCGACAGGGGCTTCAGCTCCTACGAGCAGTACTTC. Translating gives CASSDRGFSSYEQYF.

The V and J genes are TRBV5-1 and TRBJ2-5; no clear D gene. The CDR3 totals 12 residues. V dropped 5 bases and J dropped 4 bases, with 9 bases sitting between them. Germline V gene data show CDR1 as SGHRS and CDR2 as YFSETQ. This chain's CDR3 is CASSRLSETQYF. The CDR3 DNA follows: TGCGCCAGCAGTCGGCTATCAGAGACCCAGTACTTC. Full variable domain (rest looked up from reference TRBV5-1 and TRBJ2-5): KAGVTQTPRYLIKTRGQQVTLSCSPISGHRSVSWYQQTPGQGLQFLFEYFSETQRNKGNFPGRFSGRQFSNSRSEMNVSTLELGDSALYLCASSRLSETQYFGPGTRLLVL.

CDR3 sequence reads: CASSPRGPGNTGELFF. The CDR3 region has the DNA TGTGCCAGCAGTCCCCGCGGACCCGGCAACACCGGGGAGCTGTTTTTT. This sequence joins TRBV12-3 or TRBV12-4 and TRBJ2-2; D is unresolved. This CDR3 comprises 16 residues. Trimming left V 5 bases short and J 2 bases short, with 15 bases between.

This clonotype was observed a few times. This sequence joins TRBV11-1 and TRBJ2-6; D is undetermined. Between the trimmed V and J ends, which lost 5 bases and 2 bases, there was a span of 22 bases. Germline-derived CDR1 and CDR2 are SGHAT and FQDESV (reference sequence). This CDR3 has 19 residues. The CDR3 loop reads CASSPARRTLQPGANVLTF. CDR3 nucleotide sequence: TGTGCCAGCAGCCCTGCCCGTAGGACCCTCCAACCTGGGGCCAACGTCCTGACTTTC. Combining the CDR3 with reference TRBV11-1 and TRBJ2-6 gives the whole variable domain EAEVAQSPRYKITEKSQAVAFWCDPISGHATLYWYRQILGQGPELLVQFQDESVVDDSQLPKDRFSAERLKGVDSTLKIQPAELGDSAMYLCASSPARRTLQPGANVLTFGAGSRLTVL.

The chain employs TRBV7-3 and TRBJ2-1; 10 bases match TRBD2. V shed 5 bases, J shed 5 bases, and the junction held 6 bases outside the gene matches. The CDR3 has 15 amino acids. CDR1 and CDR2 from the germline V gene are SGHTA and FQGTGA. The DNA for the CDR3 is TGTGCCAGCAGCCCAGAGCGGGGGGGAAACAATGAGCAGTTCTTC. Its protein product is CASSPERGGNNEQFF.

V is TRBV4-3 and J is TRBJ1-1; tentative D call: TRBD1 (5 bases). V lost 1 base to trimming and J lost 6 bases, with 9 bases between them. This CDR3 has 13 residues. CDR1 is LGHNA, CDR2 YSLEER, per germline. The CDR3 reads CASSQGEGPEAFF. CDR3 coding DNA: TGCGCCAGCAGCCAAGGTGAGGGGCCTGAAGCTTTCTTT.